The text below deals with one T cell receptor beta chain. Per the germline V gene, CDR1 is SGHNT and CDR2 is YYREEE (reference sequence). V was cut by 4 bases and J by 4 bases, with 11 bases left in between. This CDR3 contains 13 residues. This sample is part of a study of blood T cell repertoires in COVID-19. At the level of the study: The United States, Italy and Spain supplied acute and convalescent COVID-19 samples. In each case, the material was cDNA or gDNA derived from T cells, B-cell-depleted T cells, or PBMCs.

How the authors handled the data: From reference gene primer amplification, estimates of nucleated cell counts were derived. Generated by immunoSEQ multiplex PCR, the TCRdb table keeps only in-frame clones and is missing some. V and J calls plus clone size are reproduced from that table; the DNA served to infer D and trimming. The sample lists around 80,000 clones; approximately 80% were seen once. The chain joins TRBV5-4 to TRBJ1-2; possible D gene TRBD1, 5 bases. The source of this sequence is a human donor in a cohort sampled during active COVID-19. Input material: peripheral blood. CDR3 sequence (DNA): TGTGCCAGCAGCCAGGCAGGGATCTATGGCTACACCTTC. This translates into CASSQAGIYGYTF.